Listed below are T cell receptor beta chains from one sample, sequenced in a study of blood T cell repertoires in COVID-19. The protocol was immunoSEQ multiplex PCR, while the TCRdb copy is restricted to in-frame clones and leaves out a portion. Of tens of thousands of clones listed, 80% to 90% are singletons. Sequenced material: peripheral blood. The origin of the receptors is a man aged 50 to 59 with active COVID-19. CDR3s leave out the opening cysteine and the closing phenylalanine or tryptophan. Fields, in order: V gene, J gene, CDR3 protein.

V: TRBV15; J: TRBJ1-3; CDR3: ATSRMTGMDTIY
V: TRBV28; J: TRBJ1-2; CDR3: ASSLGGGGFWGYT
V: TRBV9; J: TRBJ1-1; CDR3: ASSVAPTRNTEAF
V: TRBV7-2; J: TRBJ1-5; CDR3: ASSLGSGNNQPQH
V: TRBV7-6; J: TRBJ1-3; CDR3: ASSLALPVSGNTIY
V: TRBV28; J: TRBJ1-1; CDR3: ASSRGSMGTEAF
V: TRBV25-1; J: TRBJ1-2; CDR3: ASSLGGDNYGYT
V: TRBV28; J: TRBJ2-5; CDR3: ASSSRGGRTETQY
V: TRBV5-5; J: TRBJ2-3; CDR3: ASSLVVGADTQY
V: TRBV9; J: TRBJ1-1; CDR3: ASSPSTGGWFPEAF
V: TRBV2; J: TRBJ2-5; CDR3: ASSEGARETQY
V: TRBV30; J: TRBJ1-1; CDR3: AWTIRTGLGTEAF
V: TRBV30; J: TRBJ1-5; CDR3: AWSPTGGYQPQH
V: TRBV5-5; J: TRBJ1-1; CDR3: ASSGTGDNTEAF
V: TRBV28; J: TRBJ2-7; CDR3: ASSPSSGAGGHYEQY
V: TRBV28; J: TRBJ2-1; CDR3: ASSSGGSGREFEQF
V: TRBV6-5; J: TRBJ2-5; CDR3: ASSRRELQETQY
V: TRBV19; J: TRBJ1-4; CDR3: ASSDWRGATNEKLF
V: TRBV2; J: TRBJ1-2; CDR3: ASRDRNYGYT
V: TRBV6-2/TRBV6-3; J: TRBJ2-2; CDR3: ASSYSRALAGGNTGELF
V: TRBV19; J: TRBJ2-6; CDR3: ASSTTRAGANVLT
V: TRBV5-6; J: TRBJ1-6; CDR3: ASIKIGGDSPLH
V: TRBV19; J: TRBJ1-2; CDR3: ASKDRGNGYT
V: TRBV6-5; J: TRBJ1-5; CDR3: ASSPQQSHQPQH
V: TRBV27; J: TRBJ1-2; CDR3: ASSFQDRYGYT
V: TRBV3-1/TRBV3-2; J: TRBJ2-2; CDR3: ASRLTSGGAGGELF
V: TRBV19; J: TRBJ1-1; CDR3: ASSSSLTGESEAF